These T cell receptor beta chains were read from a single sample in a study of T-cell reconstitution after alpha-beta-depleted transplantation in children. MiXCR, applied by TCRdb to the PCR reads, yields one record per CDR3 protein. Here the sample spans a few hundred thousand distinct CDR3 sequences, around 9.6% being singletons. Sequences were derived from PBMCs from the stem cell graft donor, sampled from the stem cell graft. These receptor sequences come from a human donor who donated a stem cell graft to a child with SCID. Each CDR3 is given with its conserved first and last residue. A D gene is named only where the DNA matches it firmly. Clone size is stated in some rows and not others, as once, few, many or a class when expanded.

J | V | length | size | D | CDR3 | DNA
TRBJ2-7 | TRBV15 | 15 | - | - | CATSRPGVSSYEQYF | TGTGCCACCAGCAGACCCGGCGTAAGCTCCTACGAGCAGTACTTC
TRBJ2-1 | TRBV12-3/TRBV12-4 | 15 | - | - | CASTVAGGGGNEQFF | TGTGCCAGCACCGTAGCTGGCGGAGGCGGGAATGAGCAGTTCTTC
TRBJ2-5 | TRBV7-9 | 17 | - | - | CASSLTRQVKARETQYF | TGTGCCAGCAGCCTTACCAGACAGGTTAAGGCCCGGGAGACCCAGTACTTC
TRBJ1-6 | TRBV12-3/TRBV12-4 | 17 | - | TRBD1 | CASSLDGQGGIGSPLHF | TGTGCCAGCAGTTTAGATGGGCAGGGGGGTATTGGTTCACCCCTCCACTTT
TRBJ2-7 | TRBV5-1 | 15 | - | TRBD1 | CASSLAGTASNLQYF | TGCGCCAGCAGCTTGGCCGGGACAGCGTCGAACCTGCAGTACTTC
TRBJ2-1 | TRBV12-3/TRBV12-4 | 10 | many | - | CASSGPNPFF | TGTGCCAGCAGCGGGCCTAATCCGTTCTTC
TRBJ1-2 | TRBV7-2 | 15 | - | - | CASSLESTGENGYTF | TGTGCCAGCAGCTTAGAATCTACGGGTGAGAATGGCTACACCTTC
TRBJ2-2 | TRBV20-1 | 14 | few | TRBD1 | CSAPGTESTGELFF | TGCAGTGCTCCAGGGACAGAGAGTACCGGGGAGCTGTTTTTT
TRBJ2-7 | TRBV27 | 15 | few | - | CASSLSPGVTYEQYF | TGTGCCAGCAGTTTATCTCCGGGGGTTACCTACGAGCAGTACTTC
TRBJ1-1 | TRBV10-3 | 16 | few | TRBD1 | CAISEEPTGANTEAFF | TGTGCCATCAGTGAAGAGCCGACAGGGGCGAACACTGAAGCTTTCTTT
TRBJ2-3 | TRBV5-1 | 17 | few | - | CASSLGPAGFLTDTQYF | TGCGCCAGCAGCTTGGGGCCAGCGGGCTTTCTCACAGATACGCAGTATTTT
TRBJ2-5 | TRBV15 | 17 | few | - | CATSRDFPPPAYETQYF | TGTGCCACCAGCAGAGATTTCCCCCCCCCGGCGTACGAGACCCAGTACTTC
TRBJ2-3 | TRBV29-1 | 17 | - | TRBD1 | CSVERLDRVPYTDTQYF | TGCAGCGTTGAACGGCTCGACAGGGTGCCCTACACAGATACGCAGTATTTT
TRBJ2-5 | TRBV7-8 | 16 | few | TRBD2 | CASSLSSGGAQETQYF | TGTGCCAGCAGCTTGTCGAGCGGGGGGGCCCAAGAGACCCAGTACTTC
TRBJ2-3 | TRBV5-1 | 16 | few | - | CASSPRGFALTDTQYF | TGCGCCAGCAGTCCCCGGGGGTTCGCGCTCACAGATACGCAGTATTTT
TRBJ2-3 | TRBV7-8 | 15 | - | TRBD1 | CAPNDSDRDSDTQYF | TGTGCCCCGAATGATTCGGACAGGGATTCGGATACGCAGTATTTT
TRBJ1-2 | TRBV12-3/TRBV12-4 | 18 | many | - | CASSLEGGDVSTPYGYTF | TGTGCCAGCAGTTTAGAGGGGGGTGACGTCTCCACGCCATATGGCTACACCTTC
TRBJ1-1 | TRBV7-9 | 13 | - | - | CASSPDGYTEAFF | TGTGCCAGCAGCCCGGACGGATACACTGAAGCTTTCTTT
TRBJ2-2 | TRBV7-6 | 16 | few | TRBD1 | CASTLRGTGDTGELFF | TGTGCCAGCACACTAAGGGGGACAGGGGACACCGGGGAGCTGTTTTTT
TRBJ2-7 | TRBV9 | 15 | many | TRBD1 | CASSTSGTGNGEQYF | TGTGCCAGCAGCACGTCCGGGACAGGGAACGGCGAGCAGTACTTC
TRBJ1-1 | TRBV12-3/TRBV12-4 | 12 | many | - | CASSYRGLEAFF | TGTGCCAGCAGTTACCGGGGCCTTGAAGCTTTCTTT
TRBJ1-5 | TRBV12-3/TRBV12-4 | 13 | - | - | CASSLGLRQPQHF | TGTGCCAGCAGTTTAGGTTTGCGCCAGCCCCAGCATTTT
TRBJ1-5 | TRBV15 | 15 | - | - | CATSREHGSNQPQHF | TGTGCCACCAGCAGGGAACACGGGAGCAATCAGCCCCAGCATTTT
TRBJ2-2 | TRBV5-1 | 14 | many | - | CASSWGQNTGELFF | TGCGCCAGCAGCTGGGGACAGAACACCGGGGAGCTGTTTTTT
TRBJ1-5 | TRBV27 | 14 | medium-sized | TRBD1 | CASSGDSSIQPQHF | TGTGCCAGCAGTGGGGACAGCTCAATCCAGCCCCAGCATTTT
TRBJ2-3 | TRBV18 | 17 | few | - | CASSPRLGGGSTDTQYF | TGTGCCAGCTCACCACGACTGGGCGGGGGCAGCACAGATACGCAGTATTTT
TRBJ2-7 | TRBV12-3/TRBV12-4 | 16 | many | - | CASSLAGGQSSYEQYF | TGTGCCAGCAGTTTAGCGGGCGGACAGAGCTCCTACGAGCAGTACTTC
TRBJ2-5 | TRBV24-1 | 13 | - | - | CATSGVDIETQYF | TGTGCCACCAGTGGAGTAGATATCGAGACCCAGTACTTC
TRBJ2-7 | TRBV6-1 | 14 | few | - | CASRTDWSSYEQYF | TGTGCCAGTAGGACAGACTGGAGCTCCTACGAGCAGTACTTC
TRBJ1-5 | TRBV7-2 | 15 | - | - | CASSLSQGTGQPQHF | TGTGCCAGCAGCTTAAGCCAGGGGACGGGTCAGCCCCAGCATTTT
TRBJ2-1 | TRBV9 | 13 | many | - | CASSVASYNEQFF | TGTGCCAGCAGCGTAGCTTCTTACAATGAGCAGTTCTTC
TRBJ1-1 | TRBV28 | 16 | many | TRBD1 | CASSPQGQYMNTEAFF | TGTGCCAGCAGCCCACAGGGGCAGTATATGAACACTGAAGCTTTCTTT
TRBJ2-5 | TRBV5-1 | 16 | few | - | CASSLPPGLNQETQYF | TGCGCCAGCAGCTTGCCGCCCGGACTTAACCAAGAGACCCAGTACTTC
TRBJ2-7 | TRBV18 | 14 | few | - | CASSPPPGSYEQYF | TGTGCCAGCTCACCTCCTCCGGGGTCCTACGAGCAGTACTTC
TRBJ2-5 | TRBV3-1 | 11 | many | - | CASSQMETQYF | TGTGCCAGCAGCCAAATGGAGACCCAGTACTTC
TRBJ2-3 | TRBV20-1 | 15 | - | - | CSATSPDRLTDTQYF | TGCAGTGCTACGAGTCCCGATAGACTCACAGATACGCAGTATTTT
TRBJ2-2 | TRBV3-1 | 12 | many | - | CASSFRTGELFF | TGTGCCAGCAGCTTCCGCACCGGGGAGCTGTTTTTT
TRBJ2-5 | TRBV7-9 | 14 | few | - | CASTTPDSPETQYF | TGTGCCAGCACCACCCCAGACAGCCCAGAGACCCAGTACTTC
TRBJ2-3 | TRBV18 | 13 | few | TRBD1 | CASSPPVRGGECF | TGTGCCAGCTCACCACCGGTTAGAGGGGGCGAGTGTTTT
TRBJ1-1 | TRBV12-3/TRBV12-4 | 14 | few | TRBD1 | CASSGTGWNTEAFF | TGTGCCAGCAGCGGGACAGGGTGGAACACTGAAGCTTTCTTT
TRBJ1-2 | TRBV12-3/TRBV12-4 | 11 | few | - | CASVAGGGYTF | TGTGCCAGCGTGGCGGGAGGTGGCTACACCTTC